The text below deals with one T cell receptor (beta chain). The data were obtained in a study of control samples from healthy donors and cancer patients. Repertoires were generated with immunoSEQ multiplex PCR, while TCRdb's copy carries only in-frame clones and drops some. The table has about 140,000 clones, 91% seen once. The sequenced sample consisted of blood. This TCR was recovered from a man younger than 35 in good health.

CDR3 bases: TGTGCCAGCAGCTTTTACGAACAGTCTGGAGCTTTCTTT. It encodes CASSFYEQSGAFF. The V call is TRBV5-6, the J call TRBJ1-1, with D unclear. From germline, CDR1 is SGHDT and CDR2 YYEEEE. This CDR3 region has 13 residues. Trimming shortened V by 2 bases and J by 10 bases, and 15 bases separated the two germline ends.